This T cell receptor (beta chain) was sequenced for a study of CD8 T cells in ankylosing spondylitis. The J segment lost 7 bases and the V segment lost 6 bases, leaving 11 bases of the junction unmatched. There are 14 residues in the CDR3. TCRdb reprocessed the 5' RACE reads via MiXCR and lists one record per CDR3 protein. The sample shows about 130,000 distinct CDR3 sequences, around 10% of them seen only once. This clonotype was observed many times. Its antigen is not known. Notes on the study in general: Several of the motif variants were reported before in synovial fluid and blood from reactive arthritis. Clones tied to disease were said to be significantly enriched in matched ankylosing spondylitis synovial fluid.

Sample: blood, either unsorted or a sorted T cell fraction (not recorded which). The chain employs TRBV12-3 or TRBV12-4 and TRBJ1-2, with 7 nucleotides matching TRBD1. The receptor comes from a female donor with ankylosing spondylitis or in good health (not recorded which). The CDR3 spells CASRSIGQAFGYTF. CDR3 DNA: TGTGCCAGCAGATCGATTGGACAGGCGTTTGGCTACACCTTC.